This T cell receptor (beta chain) was profiled in a study of CD8+ T cells in alopecia areata. Trimming shortened V by 4 bases and J by 8 bases, and 14 bases separated the two germline ends. CDR1 GTSNPN and CDR2 SVGIG come from the germline V gene (reference sequence). The CDR3 totals 12 residues. In its sample, this clone was seen once. The sequencing template was cDNA reverse transcribed from extracted RNA. The method was immunoSEQ multiplex PCR; TCRdb's version includes in-frame clones alone and lacks a portion of them. The table has approximately 42,000 clones, roughly two thirds seen once. Treatment: oral pan-JAK inhibitor, 5-10 mg twice daily. Cell sorting was applied to PBMCs, and CD4+ and CD8+ T cells were collected.

Sequencing used CD8+ T cells sorted from blood, obtained at week 4, from a patient treated with tofacitinib. The source of this sequence is a human donor with alopecia areata. The chain has TRBV30 and TRBJ1-2; D not certain. The CDR3 loop reads CAWKGSPTGYTF. CDR3 DNA sequence: TGTGCCTGGAAGGGTTCCCCGACAGGCTACACCTTC.